One sample yielded the 28 T cell receptor beta chains listed below, sequenced in a study of blood T cell repertoires in COVID-19. Sequenced by immunoSEQ multiplex PCR; TCRdb stores in-frame clones only, minus some. The sample carries about 200,000 clones, over 70% recorded once. The sequenced material came from peripheral blood. These receptors were collected from a man between 40 and 49 years old with acute or convalescent COVID-19.

This clone was found once. The chain combines TRBV7-8 with TRBJ2-3; perhaps TRBD2 as D (6 bases). Between the trimmed V and J ends, which lost 4 bases and 6 bases, there was a span of 14 bases. The CDR3 sequence is 14 residues long. The germline V gene has CDR1 SGHVS and CDR2 FQNEAQ. Here the CDR3 reads CASSYGTPADTQYF. The DNA of the CDR3 is TGTGCCAGCAGCTACGGGACTCCCGCCGATACGCAGTATTTT.

The rearrangement links TRBV6-5 to TRBJ2-5, with a tentative D call TRBD2 (5 bases). The CDR3 is 14 amino acids. V was cut by 7 bases and J by 4 bases, with 16 bases left in between. Germline CDR1 MNHEY, CDR2 SVGAGI. The CDR3 sequence is CASKVGPSRETQYF. The CDR3 DNA reads TGTGCCAGCAAAGTAGGTCCTAGCAGAGAGACCCAGTACTTC.

The chain combines TRBV12-3 or TRBV12-4 with TRBJ1-1, with 7 bases lining up with TRBD1. The CDR3 covers 13 residues. J was trimmed by 3 bases and V by 6 bases; bases with no gene match: 4. Here the CDR3 DNA reads TGTGCCAGCAGGGGACAGAGAGACACTGAAGCTTTCTTT. Residues: CASRGQRDTEAFF.

To note about this clone: Other nucleotide sequences from this sample produce the same CDR3. The genes are TRBV29-1 and TRBJ2-2, with D possibly matching TRBD1 (6 bases). This CDR3 spans 14 amino acids. Germline CDR1 and CDR2: SQVTM and ANQGSEA. V lost 6 bases and J lost 1, with 12 bases in between. The CDR3 DNA follows: TGCAGCGTCCAGGGGAGCGGGAACACCGGGGAGCTGTTTTTT. Its translation is CSVQGSGNTGELFF.

The rearrangement joins TRBV3-1 (or the pseudogene TRBV3-2) to TRBJ2-5; possible D gene TRBD2, 6 bases. Trimming took off 6 bases at V and 5 bases at J, with 10 bases between the two ends. This CDR3 has 12 residues. CDR1 and CDR2 (germline): LGHDT, YNNKEL (reference sequence). Here the CDR3 DNA reads TGTGCCAGCAGGGACTACGGGGAGACCCAGTACTTC. It encodes CASRDYGETQYF.

The J gene is TRBJ2-1, the V gene TRBV18, with 14 bases matching TRBD2. This CDR3 has 19 residues. Trimming at V came to 3 bases and at J to 2 bases, leaving 9 bases not matched to a gene. CDR1 and CDR2 (germline): KGHSH, LQKENI. The CDR3 coding sequence is TGTGCCAGCTCACCCTACGGGACTAGCGGGAGTAGCACCTACAATGAGCAGTTCTTC. Translating it yields CASSPYGTSGSSTYNEQFF. Variable domain in full (rest from reference TRBV18 and TRBJ2-1): NAGVMQNPRHLVRRRGQEARLRCSPMKGHSHVYWYRQLPEEGLKFMVYLQKENIIDESGMPKERFSAEFPKEGPSILRIQQVVRGDSAAYFCASSPYGTSGSSTYNEQFFGPGTRLTVL.

The chain combines TRBV15 with TRBJ1-2; D is perhaps TRBD1 (5 bases). CDR3 length: 15 amino acids. Germline CDR1 is LNHNV and CDR2 is YYDKDF (reference sequence). With 1 base removed from V and 3 bases from J, the gap between germline ends came to 12 bases. The CDR3 sequence is CATSRGGPGHYGYTF. In nucleotides, the CDR3 is TGTGCCACCAGCAGAGGGGGCCCGGGCCACTATGGCTACACCTTC.

This chain uses TRBV19 with TRBJ1-4; 7 nucleotides line up with TRBD1. The CDR3 runs to 14 residues. J lost 8 bases, V lost 4 bases, and 7 bases had no gene match. The germline CDR1 and CDR2 sequences are LNHDA and SQIVND (reference sequence). The CDR3 sequence: CASSTQGVLEKLFF. The CDR3 DNA reads TGTGCCAGTAGTACTCAGGGGGTACTCGAAAAACTGTTTTTT.

This chain joins TRBV9 and TRBJ1-2; D not certain. The length of the CDR3 is 12 residues. Germline CDR1 reads SGDLS; CDR2 reads YYNGEE. Trimming pared 3 bases from V and 4 bases from J, leaving 7 bases between. CDR3 nucleotides: TGTGCCAGCAGCGGTACAGTCTATGGCTACACCTTC. Its translation is CASSGTVYGYTF. Complete variable domain (other parts from reference TRBV9 and TRBJ1-2): DSGVTQTPKHLITATGQRVTLRCSPRSGDLSVYWYQQSLDQGLQFLIQYYNGEERAKGNILERFSAQQFPDLHSELNLSSLELGDSALYFCASSGTVYGYTFGSGTRLTVV.

The rearrangement links TRBV11-3 to TRBJ2-7; maybe TRBD2 (5 bases). Germline values: CDR1 SGHNT, CDR2 YENEEA. Trimming cost V 2 bases and J 0 bases, with 8 bases left between them. The CDR3 totals 14 residues. The CDR3 loop reads CASSLTGSSYEQYF. In DNA, the CDR3 is TGTGCCAGCAGCTTAACGGGAAGCTCCTACGAGCAGTACTTC.

This clone has only one observation. The chain uses TRBV20-1 and TRBJ2-7, with 8 nucleotides matching TRBD2. The CDR3 contains 13 residues. Losses at the gene ends were 3 bases for V and 0 bases for J; bases not matched to a gene: 1. Germline-derived CDR1 and CDR2 are DFQATT and SNEGSKA (reference sequence). CDR3 loop: CSASLAGSYEQYF. The CDR3, as DNA: TGCAGTGCTAGTCTAGCGGGCTCCTACGAGCAGTACTTC.

The rearrangement uses TRBV7-9 and TRBJ1-2; TRBD1 aligns across 9 bases. The V segment lost 3 bases and the J segment 5 bases; nucleotides outside the gene matches: 7. The CDR3 extends over 15 amino acids. Germline values: CDR1 SEHNR, CDR2 FQNEAQ (reference sequence). The CDR3 here is CASSFTLGTGYGYTF. CDR3 DNA sequence: TGTGCCAGCAGCTTCACTTTGGGGACAGGGTATGGCTACACCTTC.

This clone occurred once. The chain has TRBV28 and TRBJ1-1, with D possibly TRBD1 on 6 matching bases. The CDR3 covers 16 residues. Germline assignment: CDR1 MDHEN and CDR2 SYDVKM. V was clipped by 2 bases and J by 4 bases, with 17 bases between them. The CDR3 DNA follows: TGTGCCAGCAGTTTAAAAATTGGGGGCCTGGGCACTGAAGCTTTCTTT. Its protein product is CASSLKIGGLGTEAFF.

The chain carries TRBV18 and TRBJ1-2; 10 positions match TRBD1. Trimming at V came to 7 bases and at J to 6 bases, leaving 11 bases not matched to a gene. The CDR3 has 15 amino acids. Per the germline V gene, CDR1 is KGHSH and CDR2 is LQKENI. CDR3 in amino acids: CASLTGDRGYDGYTF. The CDR3 DNA reads TGTGCCAGCTTAACCGGGGACAGGGGCTATGATGGCTACACCTTC. Based on the CDR3 plus reference TRBV18 and TRBJ1-2, the full variable domain is NAGVMQNPRHLVRRRGQEARLRCSPMKGHSHVYWYRQLPEEGLKFMVYLQKENIIDESGMPKERFSAEFPKEGPSILRIQQVVRGDSAAYFCASLTGDRGYDGYTFGSGTRLTVV.

The gene calls are TRBV29-1 and TRBJ1-1; D ambiguous. The V gene's germline CDR1 is SQVTM and CDR2 ANQGSEA. The CDR3 runs to 14 residues. Deletions cut 7 bases from V and 3 bases from J, with 18 bases between. The chain's CDR3 is CSGIPSGLDTEAFF. The CDR3 nucleotides read TGCAGCGGTATCCCCTCGGGGTTGGACACTGAAGCTTTCTTT.

This clone was seen a handful of times. The chain recombines TRBV3-1 (or the pseudogene TRBV3-2) with TRBJ1-2; 8 bases match TRBD1. After removal of 1 base from V and 7 bases from J, the junction contained 5 bases not matched to a gene. CDR1 LGHDT and CDR2 YNNKEL come from the germline V gene (reference sequence). The CDR3 contains 14 residues. CDR3 DNA: TGTGCCAGCAGCCAAGCGGACAGGGCTGCTGGCTACACCTTC. As protein: CASSQADRAAGYTF.

The CDR3 region has the DNA TGTGCTAGTGGTTCATACACGGGCTACGAGCAGTACTTC. It translates to CASGSYTGYEQYF. The chain couples TRBV12-5 to TRBJ2-7; D is unresolved. Trimming took 4 bases from V and 3 from J, leaving 10 bases between them. CDR1 LGHNT and CDR2 FRNRAP come from the germline V gene. The CDR3 totals 13 residues.

The chain employs TRBV5-1 and TRBJ2-5; 8 positions match TRBD1. This CDR3 comprises 15 residues. Germline assignment: CDR1 SGHRS and CDR2 YFSETQ. The junction had 4 bases not matched to a gene; V was cut back by 1 base and J by 2 bases. The CDR3 loop reads CASSLNRGIQETQYF. The CDR3 nucleotides are TGCGCCAGCAGCTTGAACAGGGGGATTCAAGAGACCCAGTACTTC. Supplemented by reference TRBV5-1 and TRBJ2-5, the full variable domain reads KAGVTQTPRYLIKTRGQQVTLSCSPISGHRSVSWYQQTPGQGLQFLFEYFSETQRNKGNFPGRFSGRQFSNSRSEMNVSTLELGDSALYLCASSLNRGIQETQYFGPGTRLLVL.

The rearrangement uses TRBV7-9 and TRBJ1-2, with D maybe TRBD1 (6 bases). The V gene's germline CDR1 is SEHNR and CDR2 FQNEAQ (reference sequence). Trimming removed 5 bases at V and 2 bases at J, with 15 bases between. The CDR3 runs to 15 residues. The CDR3: CASSPNQGQNYGYTF. The CDR3 DNA sequence: TGTGCCAGCAGCCCAAACCAGGGGCAAAACTATGGCTACACCTTC.

The gene calls are TRBV9 and TRBJ2-2, with 7 bases aligning to TRBD1. This CDR3 is 14 amino acids long. Unmatched junction bases numbered 4, after V lost 3 bases and J lost 5 bases. The germline V gene has CDR1 SGDLS and CDR2 YYNGEE. This CDR3 reads CASSGRGRTGELFF. As DNA, the CDR3 is TGTGCCAGCAGCGGAAGGGGGCGAACCGGGGAGCTGTTTTTT. Full variable domain (rest looked up from reference TRBV9 and TRBJ2-2): DSGVTQTPKHLITATGQRVTLRCSPRSGDLSVYWYQQSLDQGLQFLIQYYNGEERAKGNILERFSAQQFPDLHSELNLSSLELGDSALYFCASSGRGRTGELFFGEGSRLTVL.

This clone was found once. The chain carries TRBV7-2 and TRBJ2-2; 8 bases are a match to TRBD1. J lost 4 bases, V lost 5 bases, and 6 bases had no gene match. This CDR3 has 15 amino acids. Germline V gives CDR1 SGHTA, CDR2 FQGNSA. CDR3 DNA: TGTGCCAGCAGCCCTGACAGGGGAGCCACCGGGGAGCTGTTTTTT. This gives the protein CASSPDRGATGELFF.

The CDR3 DNA is TGTGCCAGCAGTGAATTTGGAGGAGGTGAGCAGTTCTTC. Translating gives CASSEFGGGEQFF. The chain recombines TRBV25-1 with TRBJ2-1; maybe TRBD2 (5 bases). CDR1 and CDR2 from the germline V gene are MGHDK and SYGVNS. Trimming removed 1 base from V and 9 bases from J, with 10 bases in between. The CDR3 has 13 amino acids. Full variable domain (remainder filled in from reference TRBV25-1 and TRBJ2-1): EADIYQTPRYLVIGTGKKITLECSQTMGHDKMYWYQQDPGMELHLIHYSYGVNSTEKGDLSSESTVSRIRTEHFPLTLESARPSHTSQYLCASSEFGGGEQFFGPGTRLTVL.

The rearrangement uses TRBV19 and TRBJ2-3, with 11 bases aligning to TRBD2. The CDR3 loop spans 17 amino acids. Germline V gene lookup returns CDR1 LNHDA and CDR2 SQIVND (reference sequence). The V segment lost 5 bases and the J segment 2 bases; nucleotides outside the gene matches: 9. The CDR3 coding sequence is TGTGCCAGTAGTTCCGGGACTAGCGGAGTCTTCACAGATACGCAGTATTTT. Protein: CASSSGTSGVFTDTQYF.

The rearrangement links TRBV12-5 to TRBJ1-6, with TRBD1 as a possible D gene (6 bases). CDR1 LGHNT and CDR2 FRNRAP come from the germline V gene. Trimming left V 4 bases short and J 7 bases short, with 17 bases between. The CDR3 is made up of 16 amino acids. The CDR3 bases are TGTGCTAGTGGTTCCCCCTCGGGGGGGCGGAATTCACCCCTCCACTTT. Protein product: CASGSPSGGRNSPLHF.

V and J are TRBV6-5 and TRBJ1-4; possibly TRBD1 for D (5 bases). V lost 2 bases, J lost 5 bases, and 9 bases lay in between. The germline gives CDR1 MNHEY, CDR2 SVGAGI. This CDR3 is built from 14 residues. CDR3 loop: CASSYGADNEKLFF. The CDR3 DNA follows: TGTGCCAGCAGTTACGGGGCTGACAATGAAAAACTGTTTTTT.

The chain recombines TRBV15 with TRBJ1-2; the match to TRBD1 covers 7 bases. The length of the CDR3 is 18 residues. The V gene's germline CDR1 is LNHNV and CDR2 YYDKDF (reference sequence). The V and J ends lost 3 bases and 4 bases, in that order; junction bases with no gene match: 17. The CDR3 is CATSSIRDRARDGYGYTF. The CDR3, as DNA: TGTGCCACCAGCAGTATACGCGACAGGGCTCGGGATGGCTATGGCTACACCTTC. The full variable domain, completed using reference TRBV15 and TRBJ1-2, is DAMVIQNPRYQVTQFGKPVTLSCSQTLNHNVMYWYQQKSSQAPKLLFHYYDKDFNNEADTPDNFQSRRPNTSFCFLDIRSPGLGDTAMYLCATSSIRDRARDGYGYTFGSGTRLTVV.

The V gene is TRBV18, the J gene TRBJ1-2; 7 bases line up with TRBD1. Germline loops: CDR1 KGHSH, CDR2 LQKENI. This CDR3 is built from 15 residues. Trimming at V came to 3 bases and at J to 8 bases, leaving 12 bases not matched to a gene. CDR3 nucleotide sequence: TGTGCCAGCTCACCCTTACAGGGGTCGCAAGGCGGCTACACCTTC. Translation gives CASSPLQGSQGGYTF. Full variable domain (missing parts from reference TRBV18 and TRBJ1-2): NAGVMQNPRHLVRRRGQEARLRCSPMKGHSHVYWYRQLPEEGLKFMVYLQKENIIDESGMPKERFSAEFPKEGPSILRIQQVVRGDSAAYFCASSPLQGSQGGYTFGSGTRLTVV.

This clone was found a few times. The chain joins TRBV3-1 (or the pseudogene TRBV3-2) to TRBJ1-1; 10 bases align to TRBD1. The CDR3 totals 19 residues. CDR1 is LGHDT, CDR2 YNNKEL, per germline (reference sequence). V shed 4 bases and J 4 bases; nucleotides not matched to a gene: 18. Here the CDR3 DNA reads TGTGCCAGCAGCCCTAGATTCCTACGCACCGGGACAGGGGCCACTGAAGCTTTCTTT. It encodes CASSPRFLRTGTGATEAFF.